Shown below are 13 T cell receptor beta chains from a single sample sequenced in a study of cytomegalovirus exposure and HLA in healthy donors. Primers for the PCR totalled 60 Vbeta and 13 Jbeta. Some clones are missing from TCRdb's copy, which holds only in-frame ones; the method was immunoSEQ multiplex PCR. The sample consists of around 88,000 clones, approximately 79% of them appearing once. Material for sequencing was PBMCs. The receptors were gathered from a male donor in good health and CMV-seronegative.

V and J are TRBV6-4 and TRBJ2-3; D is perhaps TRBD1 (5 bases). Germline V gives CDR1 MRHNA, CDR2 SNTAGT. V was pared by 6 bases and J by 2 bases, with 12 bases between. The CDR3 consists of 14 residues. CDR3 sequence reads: CASSSGFSTDTQYF. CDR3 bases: TGTGCCAGCAGCTCAGGGTTTTCCACAGATACGCAGTATTTT.

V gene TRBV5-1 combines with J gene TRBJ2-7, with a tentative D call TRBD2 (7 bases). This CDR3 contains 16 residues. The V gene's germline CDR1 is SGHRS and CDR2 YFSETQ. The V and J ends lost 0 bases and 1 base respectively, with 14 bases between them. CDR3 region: CASSLGSRGASYEQYF. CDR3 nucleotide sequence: TGCGCCAGCAGCTTGGGTTCCCGGGGGGCGTCCTACGAGCAGTACTTC.

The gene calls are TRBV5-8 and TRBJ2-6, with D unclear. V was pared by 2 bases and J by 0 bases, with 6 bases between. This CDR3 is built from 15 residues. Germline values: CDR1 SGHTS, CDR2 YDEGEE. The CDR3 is CASSLGDSGANVLTF. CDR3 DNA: TGTGCCAGCAGCTTAGGAGACTCTGGGGCCAACGTCCTGACTTTC.

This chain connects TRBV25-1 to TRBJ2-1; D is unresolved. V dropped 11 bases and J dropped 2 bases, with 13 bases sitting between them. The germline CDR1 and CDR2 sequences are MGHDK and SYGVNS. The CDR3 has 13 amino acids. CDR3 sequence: CAPPERPYNEQFF. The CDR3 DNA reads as TGTGCCCCCCCGGAGCGCCCCTACAATGAGCAGTTCTTC.

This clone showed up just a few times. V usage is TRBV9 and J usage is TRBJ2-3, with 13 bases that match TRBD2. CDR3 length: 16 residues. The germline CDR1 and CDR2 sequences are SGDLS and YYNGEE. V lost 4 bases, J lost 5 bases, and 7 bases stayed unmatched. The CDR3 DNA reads TGTGCCAGCAGCCCACTAGCGGGAGGGTTCGTAGATACGCAGTATTTT. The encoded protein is CASSPLAGGFVDTQYF.

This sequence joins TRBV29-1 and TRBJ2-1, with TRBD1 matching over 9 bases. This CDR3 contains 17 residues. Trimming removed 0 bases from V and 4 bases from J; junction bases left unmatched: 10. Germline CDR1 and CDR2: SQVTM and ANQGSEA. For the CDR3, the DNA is TGCAGCGTTGAAGAGGCGTACGGGGACAGGGAGTACAATGAGCAGTTCTTC. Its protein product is CSVEEAYGDREYNEQFF.

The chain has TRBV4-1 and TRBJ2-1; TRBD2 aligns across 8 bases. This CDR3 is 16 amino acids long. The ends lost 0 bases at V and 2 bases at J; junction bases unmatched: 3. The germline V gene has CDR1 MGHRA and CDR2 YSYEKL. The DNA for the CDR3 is TGCGCCAGCAGCCAAGAAAAGCGGGAGCCCTACAATGAGCAGTTCTTC. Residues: CASSQEKREPYNEQFF.

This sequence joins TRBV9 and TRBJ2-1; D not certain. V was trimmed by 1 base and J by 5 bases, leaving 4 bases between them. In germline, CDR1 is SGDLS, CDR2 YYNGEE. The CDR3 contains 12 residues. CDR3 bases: TGTGCCAGCAGCGTACAGGACAATGAGCAGTTCTTC. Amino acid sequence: CASSVQDNEQFF.

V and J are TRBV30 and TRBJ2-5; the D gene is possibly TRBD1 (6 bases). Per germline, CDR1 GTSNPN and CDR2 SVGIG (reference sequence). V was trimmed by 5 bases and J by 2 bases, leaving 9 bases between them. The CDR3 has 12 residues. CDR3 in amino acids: CAWEQGQETQYF. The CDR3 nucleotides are TGTGCCTGGGAACAGGGTCAAGAGACCCAGTACTTC.

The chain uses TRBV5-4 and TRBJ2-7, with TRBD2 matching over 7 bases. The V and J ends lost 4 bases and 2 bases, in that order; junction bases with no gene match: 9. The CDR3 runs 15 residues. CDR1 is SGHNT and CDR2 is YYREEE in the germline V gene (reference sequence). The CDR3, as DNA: TGTGCCAGCAGCGCAAGACTAGCAGAGCCCTACGAGCAGTACTTC. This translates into CASSARLAEPYEQYF.

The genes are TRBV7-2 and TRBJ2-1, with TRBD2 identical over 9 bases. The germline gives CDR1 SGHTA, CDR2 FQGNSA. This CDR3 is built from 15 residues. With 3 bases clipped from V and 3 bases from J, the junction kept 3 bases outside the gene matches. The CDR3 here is CASSFRTSDYNEQFF. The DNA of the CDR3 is TGTGCCAGCAGCTTCAGGACTAGCGACTACAATGAGCAGTTCTTC.

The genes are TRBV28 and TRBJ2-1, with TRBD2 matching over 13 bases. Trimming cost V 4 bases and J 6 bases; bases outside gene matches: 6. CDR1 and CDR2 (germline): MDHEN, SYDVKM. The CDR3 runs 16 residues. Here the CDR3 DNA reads TGTGCCAGCAGTTCCGGACTAGCGGGGGAACGCAATGAGCAGTTCTTC. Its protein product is CASSSGLAGERNEQFF.

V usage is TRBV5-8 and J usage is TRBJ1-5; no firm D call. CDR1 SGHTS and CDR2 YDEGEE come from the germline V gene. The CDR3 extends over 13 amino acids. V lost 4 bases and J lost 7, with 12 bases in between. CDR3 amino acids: CASSKLTGQPQHF. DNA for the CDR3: TGTGCCAGCAGCAAACTGACGGGGCAGCCCCAGCATTTT.